Listed here is a single T cell receptor (beta chain). Its antigen remains unknown. This sample is part of a study of spatial heterogeneity in lung cancer. The wider study: Averaged across combinations, each unique TCR and UMI pairing appeared more than ten times in raw reads, which were uncorrected. Findings of the study overall: Within tumors, counts of expanded alpha and beta TCRs tracked tumor mutation counts.

Noted time point: sample taken at primary tumor resection. Untreated early-stage non-small cell lung cancer patients, roughly 75 in total, were the donors. V lost 5 bases and J lost 7, with 24 bases in between. The CDR3 is made up of 16 amino acids. Germline CDR1 reads MNHEY; CDR2 reads SMNVEV (reference sequence). TCRdb reprocessed the 5' RACE reads via MiXCR and lists one record per CDR3 protein. Of more than 20,000 distinct CDR3 sequences detected, under 6.5% appear once; the ten largest clones hold 10% to 13%. The chain uses TRBV27 and TRBJ2-7; D might be TRBD1 (6 bases). The sample consisted of lung tumor tissue, taken at surgery. The sequence came from a male donor with early-stage non-small cell lung cancer. In DNA, the CDR3 is TGTGCCAGCAGTCCCAAAGGATCTTTGACAGGAGAAGAGCAGTACTTC. This encodes CASSPKGSLTGEEQYF.